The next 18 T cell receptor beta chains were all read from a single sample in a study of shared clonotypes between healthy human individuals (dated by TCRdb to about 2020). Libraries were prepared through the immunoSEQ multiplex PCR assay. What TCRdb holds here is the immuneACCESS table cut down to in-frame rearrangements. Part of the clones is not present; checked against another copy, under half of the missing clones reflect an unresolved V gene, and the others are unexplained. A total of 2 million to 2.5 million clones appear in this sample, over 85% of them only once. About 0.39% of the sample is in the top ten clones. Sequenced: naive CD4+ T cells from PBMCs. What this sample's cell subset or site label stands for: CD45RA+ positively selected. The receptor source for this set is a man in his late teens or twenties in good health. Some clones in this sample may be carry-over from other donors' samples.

CDR3 in amino acids: CASSYDRLAVYNEQFF. The CDR3 coding sequence is TGTGCCAGCAGTTATGATCGCCTAGCGGTCTACAATGAGCAGTTCTTC. The V call is TRBV6-6, the J call TRBJ2-1, with 7 positions matching TRBD2. The CDR3 length is 16 residues. The germline CDR1 and CDR2 sequences are MNHNY and SVGAGI (reference sequence). J was trimmed by 3 bases and V by 3 bases; bases with no gene match: 8.

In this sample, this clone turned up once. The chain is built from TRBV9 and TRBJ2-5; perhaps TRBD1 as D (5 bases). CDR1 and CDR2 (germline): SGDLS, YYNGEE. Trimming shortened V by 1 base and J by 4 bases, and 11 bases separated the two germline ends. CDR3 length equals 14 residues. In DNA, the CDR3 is TGTGCCAGCAGCGTACTCCAGGGCCCAGAGACCCAGTACTTC. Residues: CASSVLQGPETQYF.

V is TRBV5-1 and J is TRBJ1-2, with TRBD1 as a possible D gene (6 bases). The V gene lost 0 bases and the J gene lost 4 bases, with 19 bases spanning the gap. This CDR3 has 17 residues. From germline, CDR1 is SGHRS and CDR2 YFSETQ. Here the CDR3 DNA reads TGCGCCAGCAGCTTGGTGGGGCAGGGGCCGACCTCCTATGGCTACACCTTC. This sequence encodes CASSLVGQGPTSYGYTF.

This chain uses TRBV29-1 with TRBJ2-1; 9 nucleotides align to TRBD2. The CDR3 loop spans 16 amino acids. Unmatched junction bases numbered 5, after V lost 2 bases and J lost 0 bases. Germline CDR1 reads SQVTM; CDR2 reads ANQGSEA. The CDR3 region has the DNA TGCAGCGTTGAACGGCCTAGCGGGGACTCCTACAATGAGCAGTTCTTC. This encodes CSVERPSGDSYNEQFF.

The CDR3 loop is CASRGDTSTDTQYF. In nucleotides, the CDR3 is TGTGCCAGCAGGGGGGACACAAGCACAGATACGCAGTATTTT. This chain uses TRBV7-9 with TRBJ2-3; weak D call: TRBD1 (6 bases). The germline V and J ends were trimmed by 6 bases and 0 bases, with 10 bases remaining between them. There are 14 residues in the CDR3. Germline V gene lookup returns CDR1 SEHNR and CDR2 FQNEAQ (reference sequence).

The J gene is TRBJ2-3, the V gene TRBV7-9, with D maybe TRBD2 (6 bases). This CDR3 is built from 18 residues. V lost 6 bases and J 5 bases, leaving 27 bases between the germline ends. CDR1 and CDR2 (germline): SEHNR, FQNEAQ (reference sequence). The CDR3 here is CASSPTRDASAVGDTQYF. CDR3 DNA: TGTGCCAGCAGTCCAACAAGAGACGCTAGCGCAGTTGGAGATACGCAGTATTTT. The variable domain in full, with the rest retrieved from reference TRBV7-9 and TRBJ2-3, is DTGVSQNPRHKITKRGQNVTFRCDPISEHNRLYWYRQTLGQGPEFLTYFQNEAQLEKSRLLSDRFSAERPKGSFSTLEIQRTEQGDSAMYLCASSPTRDASAVGDTQYFGPGTRLTVL.

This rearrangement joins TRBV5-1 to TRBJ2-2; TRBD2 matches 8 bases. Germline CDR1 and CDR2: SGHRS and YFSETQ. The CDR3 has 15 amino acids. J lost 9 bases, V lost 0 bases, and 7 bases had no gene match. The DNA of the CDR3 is TGCGCCAGCAGCTTGGACCCCGGGGGGGCCCGGGAGCTGTTTTTT. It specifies CASSLDPGGARELFF. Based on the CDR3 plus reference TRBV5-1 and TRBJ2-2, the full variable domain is KAGVTQTPRYLIKTRGQQVTLSCSPISGHRSVSWYQQTPGQGLQFLFEYFSETQRNKGNFPGRFSGRQFSNSRSEMNVSTLELGDSALYLCASSLDPGGARELFFGEGSRLTVL.

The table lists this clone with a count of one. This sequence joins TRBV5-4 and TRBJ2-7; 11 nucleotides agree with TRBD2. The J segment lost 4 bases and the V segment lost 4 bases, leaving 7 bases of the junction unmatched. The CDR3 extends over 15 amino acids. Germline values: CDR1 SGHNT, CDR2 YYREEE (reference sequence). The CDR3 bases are TGTGCCAGCAGCCTATCGGGACTAGCGGTTTACGAGCAGTACTTC. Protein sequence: CASSLSGLAVYEQYF.

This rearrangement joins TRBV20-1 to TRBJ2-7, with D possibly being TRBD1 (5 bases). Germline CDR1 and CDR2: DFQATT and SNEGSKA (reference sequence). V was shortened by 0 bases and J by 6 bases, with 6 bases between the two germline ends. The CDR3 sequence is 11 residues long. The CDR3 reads CSARDRVEQYF. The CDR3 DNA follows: TGCAGTGCTAGAGACAGGGTCGAGCAGTACTTC.

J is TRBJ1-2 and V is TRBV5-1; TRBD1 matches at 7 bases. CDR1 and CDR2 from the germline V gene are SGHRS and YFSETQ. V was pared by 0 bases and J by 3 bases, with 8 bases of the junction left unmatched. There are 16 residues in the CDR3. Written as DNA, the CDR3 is TGCGCCAGCAGCTTGGGCTCGGGACAGACAGACTATGGCTACACCTTC. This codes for CASSLGSGQTDYGYTF.

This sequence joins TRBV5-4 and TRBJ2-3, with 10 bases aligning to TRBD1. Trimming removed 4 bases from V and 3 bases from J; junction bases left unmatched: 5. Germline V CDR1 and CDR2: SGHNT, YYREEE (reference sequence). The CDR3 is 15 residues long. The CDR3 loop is CASSPPGQGTDTQYF. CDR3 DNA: TGTGCCAGCAGCCCCCCGGGACAGGGGACAGATACGCAGTATTTT.

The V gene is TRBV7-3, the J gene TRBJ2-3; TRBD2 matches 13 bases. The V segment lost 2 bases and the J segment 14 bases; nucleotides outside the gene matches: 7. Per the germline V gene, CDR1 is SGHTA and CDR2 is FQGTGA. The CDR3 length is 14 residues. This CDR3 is CASSLGTSGNVPYF. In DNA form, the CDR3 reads TGTGCCAGCAGCTTAGGGACTAGCGGGAACGTCCCGTATTTT.

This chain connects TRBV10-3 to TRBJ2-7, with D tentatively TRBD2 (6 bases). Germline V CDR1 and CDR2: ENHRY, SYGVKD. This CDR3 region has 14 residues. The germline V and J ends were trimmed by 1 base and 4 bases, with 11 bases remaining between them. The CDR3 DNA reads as TGTGCCATCAGTGAGTATACGGGGGTTTACGAGCAGTACTTC. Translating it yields CAISEYTGVYEQYF.

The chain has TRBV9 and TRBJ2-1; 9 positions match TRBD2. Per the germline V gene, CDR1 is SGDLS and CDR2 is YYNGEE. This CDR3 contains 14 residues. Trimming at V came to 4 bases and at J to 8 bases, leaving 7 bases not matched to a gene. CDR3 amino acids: CASSISGRGDEQFF. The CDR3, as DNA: TGTGCCAGCAGCATTAGCGGGAGAGGTGATGAGCAGTTCTTC.

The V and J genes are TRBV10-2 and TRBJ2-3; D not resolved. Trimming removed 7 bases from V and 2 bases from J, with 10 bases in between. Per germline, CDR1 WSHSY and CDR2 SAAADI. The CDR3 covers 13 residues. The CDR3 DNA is TGCGCCAGCAAGGCAGGTCTCACAGATACGCAGTATTTT. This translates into CASKAGLTDTQYF.

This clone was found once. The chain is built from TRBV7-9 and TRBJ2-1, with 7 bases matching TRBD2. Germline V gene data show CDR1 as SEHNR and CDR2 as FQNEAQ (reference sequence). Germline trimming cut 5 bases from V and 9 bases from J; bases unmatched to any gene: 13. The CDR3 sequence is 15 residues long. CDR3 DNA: TGTGCCAGCAGCCCGTTACTAGCGCAACGGCCTGAGCAGTTCTTC. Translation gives CASSPLLAQRPEQFF.

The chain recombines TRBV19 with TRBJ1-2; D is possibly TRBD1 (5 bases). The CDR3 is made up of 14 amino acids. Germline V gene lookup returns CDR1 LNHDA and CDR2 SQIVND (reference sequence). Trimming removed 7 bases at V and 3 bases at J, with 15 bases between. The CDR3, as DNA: TGTGCCAGTACCCCGCGGCTGGGGGACTATGGCTACACCTTC. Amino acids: CASTPRLGDYGYTF.

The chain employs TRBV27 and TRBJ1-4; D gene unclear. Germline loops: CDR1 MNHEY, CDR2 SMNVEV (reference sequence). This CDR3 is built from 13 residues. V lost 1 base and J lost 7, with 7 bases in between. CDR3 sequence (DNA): TGTGCCAGCAGTTTATTCTCCCGTGAAAAACTGTTTTTT. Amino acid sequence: CASSLFSREKLFF.